This T cell receptor beta chain was identified in a study of persistence of HIV-infected CD4 T cells. The immunoSEQ assay was version 4, run in survey mode. The repertoire was sequenced with immunoSEQ multiplex PCR; TCRdb's copy has only in-frame clones and lacks some. This sample has tens of thousands of clones, with 70% to 80% found just once. Study conclusions and caveats: TCR oligoclonality correlated with proviral oligoclonality in the same sorted populations.

This clone was detected only once. Its target is not known. Stimulation used 10 ug/mL lysate from CMV-infected fibroblasts. CD40L-negative CD69-negative CD45RO-high memory CD4+ T cells were sorted as populations depleted of antigen-responding cells. The CDR3 is made up of 14 amino acids. Trimming left V 4 bases short and J 0 bases short, with 7 bases between. Germline loops: CDR1 LNHDA, CDR2 SQIVND (reference sequence). The sequence was collected from an adult man with HIV who was CMV-seropositive. Material: CD4+ T cells sorted from PBMCs after approximately 19-hour stimulation, obtained from a patient who received antiretroviral therapy. J is TRBJ2-4 and V is TRBV19, with a possible D match to TRBD1 (5 bases). The CDR3 nucleotides read TGTGCCAGTAGTACAGGACAAGCCAAAAACATTCAGTACTTC. As protein: CASSTGQAKNIQYF.